This T cell receptor (beta chain) comes out of a study of molecular identifiers for immune sequencing clone quantification. One entry per CDR3 protein results from TCRdb running MiXCR on the PCR reads. Among about 510,000 distinct CDR3 sequences, less than 30% were seen once, and the ten largest hold over 0.6%. The germline CDR1 and CDR2 sequences are KGHDR and SFDVKD. The CDR3 length is 14 residues. V lost 7 bases to trimming and J lost 3 bases; unmatched junction nucleotides: 4. The J gene is TRBJ2-7, the V gene TRBV24-1; 11 bases are a match to TRBD2. The source is a human donor in good health. Some libraries in this study had Jurkat cell RNA spiked in. Sequencing used naive CD8+ T cells from blood, with Jurkat cell RNA spiked in. The subset is: FACS-sorted CD8+CD4-CCR7+CD45RA+ naive T cells. The CDR3 bases are TGTGCCACCAGAGACGGGACTAGCGGCTACGAGCAGTACTTC. This codes for CATRDGTSGYEQYF.